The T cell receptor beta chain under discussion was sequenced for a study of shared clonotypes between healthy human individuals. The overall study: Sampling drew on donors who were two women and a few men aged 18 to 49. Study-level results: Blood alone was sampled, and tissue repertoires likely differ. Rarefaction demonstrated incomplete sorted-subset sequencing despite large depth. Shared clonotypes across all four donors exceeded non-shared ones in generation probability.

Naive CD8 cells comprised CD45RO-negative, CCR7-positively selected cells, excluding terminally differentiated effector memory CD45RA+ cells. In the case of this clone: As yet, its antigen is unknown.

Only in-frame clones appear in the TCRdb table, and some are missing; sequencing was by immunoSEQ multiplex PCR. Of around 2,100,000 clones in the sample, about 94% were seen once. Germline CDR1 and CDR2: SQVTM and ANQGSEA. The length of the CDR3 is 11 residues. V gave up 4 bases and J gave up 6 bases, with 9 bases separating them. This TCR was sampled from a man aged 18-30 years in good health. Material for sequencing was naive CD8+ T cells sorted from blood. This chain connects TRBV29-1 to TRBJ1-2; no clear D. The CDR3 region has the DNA TGCAGCGTTGGGCGGTCGAATGGCTACACCTTC. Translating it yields CSVGRSNGYTF.